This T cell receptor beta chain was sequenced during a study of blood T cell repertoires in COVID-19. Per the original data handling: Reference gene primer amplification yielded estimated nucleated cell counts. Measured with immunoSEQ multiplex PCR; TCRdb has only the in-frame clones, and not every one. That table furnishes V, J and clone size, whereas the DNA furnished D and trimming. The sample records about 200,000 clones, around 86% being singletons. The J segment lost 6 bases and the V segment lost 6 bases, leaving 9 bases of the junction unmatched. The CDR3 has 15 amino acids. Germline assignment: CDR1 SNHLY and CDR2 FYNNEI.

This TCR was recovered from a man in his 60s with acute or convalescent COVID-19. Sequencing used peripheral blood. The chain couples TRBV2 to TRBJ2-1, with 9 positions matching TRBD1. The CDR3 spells CASRSGTGKANEQFF. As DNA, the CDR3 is TGTGCCAGCAGATCCGGGACAGGGAAGGCCAATGAGCAGTTCTTC.